This record covers a single T cell receptor beta chain. Germline CDR1 and CDR2: SNHLY and FYNNEI. V was pared by 0 bases and J by 0 bases, with 12 bases between. The CDR3 covers 16 residues. The source of the sample is a study of cytomegalovirus exposure and HLA in healthy donors. The PCR ran on 60 Vbeta and 13 Jbeta primers. Measured with immunoSEQ multiplex PCR; TCRdb has only the in-frame clones, and not every one. This sample has around 200,000 clones, with roughly 60% found just once. The chain has TRBV2 and TRBJ2-7; tentatively, D is TRBD2 (6 bases). The sequence was collected from a man aged 35-49 years in good health and CMV-seronegative. Sequenced input: PBMCs. DNA for the CDR3: TGTGCCAGCAGTGAAGCGAGAGCGGGCAACTCCTACGAGCAGTACTTC. It is translated as CASSEARAGNSYEQYF.